Each of the 21 T cell receptor beta chains below was sequenced from the same sample in a study of blood T cell repertoires in COVID-19. Only in-frame clones appear in the TCRdb table, and some are missing; sequencing was by immunoSEQ multiplex PCR. This sample has under 450,000 clones, with roughly 80% found just once. Sequenced material: PBMCs or T cells enriched from blood (not recorded which). Source of these receptors: a woman aged 45-60 years who had recovered from COVID-19.

V usage is TRBV7-8 and J usage is TRBJ2-2; TRBD1 matches 8 bases. The J segment lost 2 bases and the V segment lost 5 bases, leaving 7 bases of the junction unmatched. This CDR3 is built from 16 residues. CDR1 SGHVS and CDR2 FQNEAQ come from the germline V gene. The CDR3 region has the DNA TGTGCCAGCAGCCCCATGACAGGGGTCAACACCGGGGAGCTGTTTTTT. Encoded protein: CASSPMTGVNTGELFF.

This chain uses TRBV30 with TRBJ2-3, with 14 bases aligning to TRBD2. V was pared by 2 bases and J by 3 bases, with 10 bases of the junction left unmatched. Germline values: CDR1 GTSNPN, CDR2 SVGIG (reference sequence). This CDR3 spans 18 amino acids. The CDR3 region is CAWSRGLAGGLGTDTQYF. The CDR3 DNA reads TGTGCCTGGAGTCGTGGACTAGCGGGAGGTTTGGGGACAGATACGCAGTATTTT.

CDR3 sequence (DNA): TGTGCCAGCCTCACCTCGACAGCTAACTATGGCTACACCTTC. It translates to CASLTSTANYGYTF. V usage is TRBV18 and J usage is TRBJ1-2; D perhaps matches TRBD1 (5 bases). Trimming stripped 8 bases from V and 0 bases from J, with 13 bases between. This CDR3 region has 14 residues. CDR1 is KGHSH, CDR2 LQKENI, per germline.

The chain links TRBV5-6 to TRBJ1-5; D is perhaps TRBD1 (5 bases). The germline gives CDR1 SGHDT, CDR2 YYEEEE. The CDR3 has 15 amino acids. V was shortened by 1 base and J by 7 bases, with 15 bases between the two germline ends. CDR3 residues: CASSLRTTQDQPQHF. As DNA, the CDR3 is TGTGCCAGCAGCTTGCGAACAACACAGGACCAGCCCCAGCATTTT.

The chain carries TRBV7-7 and TRBJ2-3; 8 nucleotides agree with TRBD2. J lost 2 bases, V lost 3 bases, and 4 bases had no gene match. The CDR3 is 15 amino acids. CDR1 is SSHAT and CDR2 is FNYEAQ in the germline V gene (reference sequence). The CDR3 protein is CASSFSGSPTDTQYF. The CDR3 DNA reads TGTGCCAGCAGCTTCAGCGGGAGCCCCACAGATACGCAGTATTTT.

V and J are TRBV12-3 or TRBV12-4 and TRBJ2-1; TRBD2 matches at 7 bases. V lost 3 bases to trimming and J lost 9 bases; unmatched junction nucleotides: 5. This CDR3 has 13 residues. CDR3 loop: CASSFSGRAEQFF. CDR3 nucleotide sequence: TGTGCCAGCAGTTTTAGTGGGAGGGCTGAGCAGTTCTTC.

This clone has more than one count but fewer than ten. This chain connects TRBV7-9 to TRBJ1-1; D unclear. The CDR3 runs to 16 residues. Trimming cost V 4 bases and J 4 bases, with 19 bases left between them. Germline CDR1 SEHNR, CDR2 FQNEAQ (reference sequence). In DNA, the CDR3 is TGTGCCAGCAGCTCGAGGGAGCGGACCCGGCTCACTGAAGCTTTCTTT. This sequence encodes CASSSRERTRLTEAFF.

The genes are TRBV7-2 and TRBJ2-3, with a possible D match to TRBD2 (6 bases). Germline loops: CDR1 SGHTA, CDR2 FQGNSA. The germline V and J ends were trimmed by 5 bases and 8 bases, with 11 bases remaining between them. This CDR3 has 12 residues. The CDR3 DNA reads TGTGCCAGCAGCACCCGAGCGGGTACGCAGTATTTT. Translated, it gives CASSTRAGTQYF.

This clone was observed a few times. V usage is TRBV2 and J usage is TRBJ1-5, with D unresolved. Per germline, CDR1 SNHLY and CDR2 FYNNEI. The CDR3 has 13 residues. V gave up 8 bases and J gave up 3 bases, with 11 bases separating them. As DNA, the CDR3 is TGTGCCAGCGGGCAACAGCTCAATCAGCCCCAGCATTTT. Translation gives CASGQQLNQPQHF.

The chain employs TRBV4-1 and TRBJ2-7, with 15 bases aligning to TRBD2. This CDR3 is 18 amino acids long. Germline trimming cut 0 bases from V and 7 bases from J; bases unmatched to any gene: 10. Germline V gene lookup returns CDR1 MGHRA and CDR2 YSYEKL. As DNA, the CDR3 is TGCGCCAGCAGCCAAGATTTATTCGGACTAGCGGGAGGGGGTGAGCAGTACTTC. The encoded protein is CASSQDLFGLAGGGEQYF.

This clone was picked up one time. The J gene is TRBJ1-1, the V gene TRBV29-1; tentative D call: TRBD1 (5 bases). CDR3 size: 13 residues. Trimming shortened V by 7 bases and J by 0 bases, and 12 bases separated the two germline ends. Germline-derived CDR1 and CDR2 are SQVTM and ANQGSEA. The DNA for the CDR3 is TGCAGCGCAAACCGACAGATGAACACTGAAGCTTTCTTT. Translation: CSANRQMNTEAFF.

V gene TRBV4-3 combines with J gene TRBJ1-1, with D maybe TRBD1 (6 bases). Per the germline V gene, CDR1 is LGHNA and CDR2 is YSLEER. This CDR3 is 13 amino acids long. The V and J ends lost 2 bases and 6 bases respectively, with 10 bases between them. CDR3 nucleotide sequence: TGCGCCAGCAGCCAATCACAGGGACCTGAAGCTTTCTTT. Translation gives CASSQSQGPEAFF.

The chain links TRBV7-9 to TRBJ1-1; tentatively, D is TRBD1 (5 bases). The germline V gene encodes CDR1 SEHNR and CDR2 FQNEAQ (reference sequence). The ends were cut back, 4 bases at V and 4 bases at J, with 19 bases in the middle. CDR3 size: 16 residues. CDR3: CASSSSKARVITEAFF. The CDR3 DNA is TGTGCCAGCAGCTCCTCGAAGGCCAGGGTGATCACTGAAGCTTTCTTT.

This rearrangement joins TRBV5-1 to TRBJ2-1; maybe TRBD1 (5 bases). CDR1 and CDR2 (germline): SGHRS, YFSETQ. Trimming removed 2 bases at V and 10 bases at J, with 16 bases between. The CDR3 contains 14 residues. The CDR3 region is CASSFGPVNREQFF. CDR3 nucleotides: TGCGCCAGCAGCTTTGGCCCGGTGAACAGGGAGCAGTTCTTC.

The chain recombines TRBV6-2 or TRBV6-3 with TRBJ2-1, with TRBD1 matching 8 bases. Germline V gene lookup returns CDR1 MNHEY and CDR2 SVGEGT. J lost 9 bases, V lost 5 bases, and 9 bases had no gene match. This CDR3 has 14 residues. Written as DNA, the CDR3 is TGTGCCAGCAGTGACCCGACAGGGGCTGCTGAGCAGTTCTTC. It specifies CASSDPTGAAEQFF.

The genes are TRBV27 and TRBJ2-3; 7 nucleotides line up with TRBD2. CDR1 is MNHEY, CDR2 SMNVEV, per germline (reference sequence). The CDR3 consists of 16 residues. After removal of 8 bases from V and 0 bases from J, the junction contained 11 bases not matched to a gene. CDR3 sequence (DNA): TGTGCCAGCTCAACTCGGGCGGGAGCTAGCACAGATACGCAGTATTTT. It is translated as CASSTRAGASTDTQYF.

The chain couples TRBV30 to TRBJ1-5; D remains unclear. The V gene's germline CDR1 is GTSNPN and CDR2 SVGIG (reference sequence). This CDR3 has 13 amino acids. Trimming shortened V by 3 bases and J by 0 bases, and 6 bases separated the two germline ends. The CDR3 region is CAWSSGSNQPQHF. CDR3 nucleotide sequence: TGTGCCTGGAGCTCGGGTAGCAATCAGCCCCAGCATTTT.

The J gene is TRBJ1-1, the V gene TRBV5-1; the match to TRBD1 covers 7 bases. J was trimmed by 3 bases and V by 3 bases; bases with no gene match: 2. This CDR3 region has 13 residues. The germline CDR1 and CDR2 sequences are SGHRS and YFSETQ. CDR3 region: CASSWGTDTEAFF. CDR3 bases: TGCGCCAGCAGCTGGGGGACAGACACTGAAGCTTTCTTT.

The V call is TRBV29-1, the J call TRBJ2-2, with D maybe TRBD1 (5 bases). V dropped 7 bases and J dropped 1 base, with 10 bases sitting between them. Germline values: CDR1 SQVTM, CDR2 ANQGSEA. The CDR3 is made up of 13 amino acids. For the CDR3, the DNA is TGCAGCGCTGGACACAGGAACACCGGGGAGCTGTTTTTT. Protein sequence: CSAGHRNTGELFF.

The CDR3 nucleotides read TGTGCCAGCTCACCCCTGGGGAGGGGGGGACAGGGGGCGAGTTCGATCGGGAACACTGAAGCTTTCTTT. This codes for CASSPLGRGGQGASSIGNTEAFF. The chain joins TRBV18 to TRBJ1-1; 12 bases line up with TRBD1. The V gene end was trimmed by 3 bases and the J gene end by 1 base; junction bases not matched to a gene: 24. This CDR3 is 23 amino acids long. CDR1 and CDR2 from the germline V gene are KGHSH and LQKENI.

This clone occurred once. The J gene is TRBJ1-2, the V gene TRBV11-3; TRBD1 matches at 12 bases. The CDR3 consists of 15 residues. The germline CDR1 and CDR2 sequences are SGHNT and YENEEA. Germline trimming cut 5 bases from V and 2 bases from J; bases unmatched to any gene: 3. CDR3 region: CASSRGTGGNYGYTF. Here the CDR3 DNA reads TGTGCCAGCAGCAGAGGGACAGGGGGCAACTATGGCTACACCTTC. The full variable domain, completed using reference TRBV11-3 and TRBJ1-2, is EAGVVQSPRYKIIEKKQPVAFWCNPISGHNTLYWYLQNLGQGPELLIRYENEEAVDDSQLPKDRFSAERLKGVDSTLKIQPAELGDSAVYLCASSRGTGGNYGYTFGSGTRLTVV.